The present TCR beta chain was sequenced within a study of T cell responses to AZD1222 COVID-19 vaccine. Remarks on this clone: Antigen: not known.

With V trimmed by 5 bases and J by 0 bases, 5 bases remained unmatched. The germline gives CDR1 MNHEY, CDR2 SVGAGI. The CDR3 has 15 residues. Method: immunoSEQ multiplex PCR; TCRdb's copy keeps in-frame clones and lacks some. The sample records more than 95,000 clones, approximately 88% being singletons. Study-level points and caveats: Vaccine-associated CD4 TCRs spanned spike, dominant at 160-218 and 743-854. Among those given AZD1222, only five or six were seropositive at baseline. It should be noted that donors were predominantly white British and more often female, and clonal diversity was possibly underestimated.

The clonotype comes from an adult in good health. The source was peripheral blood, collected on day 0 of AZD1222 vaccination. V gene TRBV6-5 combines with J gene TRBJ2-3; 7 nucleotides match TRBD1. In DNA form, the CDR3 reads TGTGCCAGCAGTCTGACAGGGCCTAGCACAGATACGCAGTATTTT. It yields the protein CASSLTGPSTDTQYF.